The rows below give T cell receptor beta chains drawn from one sample of a study of cytomegalovirus exposure and HLA in healthy donors. Assay used: immunoSEQ multiplex PCR; TCRdb lists only in-frame clones, some missing. The sample lists a few hundred thousand clones, about nine tenths occurring once. Sequencing was done on a sample of PBMCs. These receptors all come from a girl between 2 and 10 years old in good health and CMV-seronegative. Each CDR3 is given with its conserved first and last residue. A D gene is named only where the DNA matches it firmly. Expanded clones are given a class, and other clones once, few, many or no size at all.

cdr3_aa cdr3_nt j_call v_call d_call clone_size
CASSLVSLNQPQHF TGCGCCAGCAGCTTGGTTAGCCTCAATCAGCCCCAGCATTTT TRBJ1-5 TRBV5-1 NA NA
CASSLAVYNEQFF TGTGCTAGCAGCTTGGCGGTCTACAATGAGCAGTTCTTC TRBJ2-1 TRBV7-7 NA NA
CASSVEGLAGAHSEQFF TGTGCCAGCAGCGTAGAAGGTCTAGCGGGGGCCCACAGTGAGCAGTTCTTC TRBJ2-1 TRBV9 TRBD2 NA
CASIRLAGGPDEQFF TGTGCCAGCATCAGACTAGCGGGGGGGCCAGATGAGCAGTTCTTC TRBJ2-1 TRBV2 TRBD2 once
CASSLTGRGGRNEQFF TGTGCCAGCAGCTTAACAGGGCGGGGGGGCCGAAATGAGCAGTTCTTC TRBJ2-1 TRBV7-3 TRBD2 NA
CASSLSGRAKNEQFF TGTGCCAGCAGTTTAAGTGGGAGGGCCAAGAATGAGCAGTTCTTC TRBJ2-1 TRBV5-4 TRBD2 NA
CASSLVGTTNEKLFF TGTGCCAGCAGCTTGGTCGGGACAACTAATGAAAAACTGTTTTTT TRBJ1-4 TRBV5-6 NA NA
CASSPPGTSNEQYF TGTGCCAGCTCACCACCTGGGACTAGTAACGAGCAGTACTTC TRBJ2-7 TRBV18 TRBD2 NA
CASTPRGGEDTQYF TGCGCCAGCACCCCGAGAGGGGGAGAAGATACGCAGTATTTT TRBJ2-3 TRBV10-2 NA NA
CASSESWGGETQYF TGCGCCAGCAGTGAGTCTTGGGGAGGAGAGACCCAGTACTTC TRBJ2-5 TRBV10-1 NA NA
CASSHPDRGNEQYF TGTGCCAGCAGCCACCCGGACAGGGGGAACGAGCAGTACTTC TRBJ2-7 TRBV7-9 TRBD1 NA
CASSVMDRTTEQYF TGTGCCAGCAGCGTAATGGACAGAACCACCGAGCAGTACTTC TRBJ2-7 TRBV6-5 NA NA
CASSLASHQPGELFF TGCGCCAGCAGCTTGGCTAGTCACCAACCCGGGGAGCTGTTTTTT TRBJ2-2 TRBV5-1 NA NA
CASTHRGYEQYF TGTGCCAGCACCCACCGAGGGTACGAGCAGTACTTC TRBJ2-7 TRBV2 NA NA
CAWSSPGQGRRSSGANVLTF TGTGCCTGGAGTTCCCCGGGACAGGGACGGCGGAGCTCTGGGGCCAACGTCCTGACTTTC TRBJ2-6 TRBV30 TRBD1 NA
CASSQGTGGSGANVLTF TGTGCCAGCAGCCAAGGGACAGGGGGCTCTGGGGCCAACGTCCTGACTTTC TRBJ2-6 TRBV11-2 TRBD1 NA
CASSVRADSYNEQFF TGTGCCAGCAGCGTTAGAGCGGACTCCTACAATGAGCAGTTCTTC TRBJ2-1 TRBV9 NA NA
CASSPRASTSYNEQFF TGTGCCAGCTCACCCCGCGCTAGCACCTCCTACAATGAGCAGTTCTTC TRBJ2-1 TRBV18 NA NA